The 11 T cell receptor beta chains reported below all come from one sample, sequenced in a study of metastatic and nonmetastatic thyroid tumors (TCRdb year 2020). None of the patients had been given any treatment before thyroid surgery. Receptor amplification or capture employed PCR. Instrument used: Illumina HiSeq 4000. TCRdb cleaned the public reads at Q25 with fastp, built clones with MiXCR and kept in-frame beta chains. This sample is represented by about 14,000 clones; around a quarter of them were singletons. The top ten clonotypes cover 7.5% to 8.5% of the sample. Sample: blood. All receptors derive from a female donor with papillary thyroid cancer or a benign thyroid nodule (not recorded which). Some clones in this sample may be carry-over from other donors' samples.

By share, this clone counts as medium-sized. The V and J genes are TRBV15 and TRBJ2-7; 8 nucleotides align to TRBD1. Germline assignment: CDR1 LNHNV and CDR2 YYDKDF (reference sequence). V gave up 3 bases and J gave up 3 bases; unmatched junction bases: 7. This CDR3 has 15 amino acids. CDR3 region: CATSREDRVGYEQYF. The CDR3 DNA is TGTGCCACCAGCAGGGAGGACAGGGTAGGCTACGAGCAGTACTTC. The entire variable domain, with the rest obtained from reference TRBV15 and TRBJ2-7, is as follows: DAMVIQNPRYQVTQFGKPVTLSCSQTLNHNVMYWYQQKSSQAPKLLFHYYDKDFNNEADTPDNFQSRRPNTSFCFLDIRSPGLGDTAMYLCATSREDRVGYEQYFGPGTRLTVT.

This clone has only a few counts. The chain's CDR3 is CASSQKSMTGGFYEQYF. The CDR3 nucleotides read TGTGCCAGCAGTCAAAAATCGATGACAGGGGGTTTTTACGAGCAGTACTTC. The V call is TRBV6-1, the J call TRBJ2-7; TRBD1 matches at 9 bases. There are 17 residues in the CDR3. Germline values: CDR1 MNHNS, CDR2 SASEGT. V lost 5 bases to trimming and J lost 4 bases; unmatched junction nucleotides: 15.

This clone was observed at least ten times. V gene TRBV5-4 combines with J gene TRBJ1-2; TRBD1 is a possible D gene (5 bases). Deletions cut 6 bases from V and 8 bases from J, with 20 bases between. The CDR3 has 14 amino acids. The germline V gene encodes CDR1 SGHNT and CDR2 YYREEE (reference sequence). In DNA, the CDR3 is TGTGCCAGCACCCTGGCCGGCACCCCAGGGGGCTACACCTTC. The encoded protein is CASTLAGTPGGYTF. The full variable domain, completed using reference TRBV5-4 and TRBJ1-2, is ETGVTQSPTHLIKTRGQQVTLRCSSQSGHNTVSWYQQALGQGPQFIFQYYREEENGRGNFPPRFSGLQFPNYSSELNVNALELDDSALYLCASTLAGTPGGYTFGSGTRLTVV.

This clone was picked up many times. This CDR3 is CASSSTGGSYNEQFF. The CDR3 nucleotides read TGTGCCAGCAGCTCAACGGGGGGTTCCTACAATGAGCAGTTCTTC. The chain links TRBV7-3 to TRBJ2-1; 7 bases are shared with TRBD2. Germline V gene sequence: CDR1 SGHTA, CDR2 FQGTGA. The CDR3 is made up of 15 amino acids. The V and J ends lost 4 bases and 1 base, in that order; junction bases with no gene match: 4.

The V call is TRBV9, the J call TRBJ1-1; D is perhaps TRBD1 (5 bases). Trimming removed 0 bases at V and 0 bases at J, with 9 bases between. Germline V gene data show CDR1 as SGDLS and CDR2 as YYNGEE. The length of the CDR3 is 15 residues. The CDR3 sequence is CASSVDQGMNTEAFF. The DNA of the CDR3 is TGTGCCAGCAGCGTAGATCAGGGCATGAACACTGAAGCTTTCTTT. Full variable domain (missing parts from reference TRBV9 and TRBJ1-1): DSGVTQTPKHLITATGQRVTLRCSPRSGDLSVYWYQQSLDQGLQFLIQYYNGEERAKGNILERFSAQQFPDLHSELNLSSLELGDSALYFCASSVDQGMNTEAFFGQGTRLTVV.

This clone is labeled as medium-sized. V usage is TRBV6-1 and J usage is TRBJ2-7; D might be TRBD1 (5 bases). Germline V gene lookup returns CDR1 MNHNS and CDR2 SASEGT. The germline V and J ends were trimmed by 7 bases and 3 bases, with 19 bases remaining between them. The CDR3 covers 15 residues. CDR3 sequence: CASTFPRGNSYEQYF. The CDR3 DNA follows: TGTGCCAGCACCTTTCCAAGGGGAAATAGCTACGAGCAGTACTTC.

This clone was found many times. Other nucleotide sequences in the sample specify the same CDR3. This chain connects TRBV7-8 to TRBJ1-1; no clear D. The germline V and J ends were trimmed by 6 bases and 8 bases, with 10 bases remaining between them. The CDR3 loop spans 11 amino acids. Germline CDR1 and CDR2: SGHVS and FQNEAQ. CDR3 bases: TGTGCCAGCAGTTTTCCTGCCGAAGCTTTCTTT. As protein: CASSFPAEAFF.

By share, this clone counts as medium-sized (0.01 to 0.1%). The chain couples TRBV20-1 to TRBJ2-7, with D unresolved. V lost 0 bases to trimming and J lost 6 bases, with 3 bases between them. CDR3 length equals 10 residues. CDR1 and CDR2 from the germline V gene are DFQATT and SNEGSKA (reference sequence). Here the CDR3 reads CSARDVEQYF. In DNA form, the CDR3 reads TGCAGTGCTAGAGATGTCGAGCAGTACTTC.

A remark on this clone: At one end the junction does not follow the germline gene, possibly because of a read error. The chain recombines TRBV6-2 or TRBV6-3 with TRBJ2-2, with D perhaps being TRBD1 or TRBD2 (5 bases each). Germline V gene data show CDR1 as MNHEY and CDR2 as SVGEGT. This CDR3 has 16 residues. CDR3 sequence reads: CASSWGTSINTWELFF. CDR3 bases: TGTGCCAGCAGTTGGGGCACTAGTATAAACACCTGGGAGCTGTTTTTT.

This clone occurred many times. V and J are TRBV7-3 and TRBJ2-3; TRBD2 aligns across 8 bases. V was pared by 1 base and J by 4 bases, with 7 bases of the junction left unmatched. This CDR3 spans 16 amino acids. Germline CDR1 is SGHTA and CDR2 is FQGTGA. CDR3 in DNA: TGTGCCAGCAGCTTAAATGGCGGGGGGAAAGCAGATACGCAGTATTTT. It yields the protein CASSLNGGGKADTQYF.

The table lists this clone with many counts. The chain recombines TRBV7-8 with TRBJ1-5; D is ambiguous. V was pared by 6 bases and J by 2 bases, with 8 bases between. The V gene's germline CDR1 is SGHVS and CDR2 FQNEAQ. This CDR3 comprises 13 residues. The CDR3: CASRPQGNQPQHF. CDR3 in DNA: TGTGCCAGCAGACCTCAGGGCAATCAGCCCCAGCATTTT.